This T cell receptor (beta chain) is drawn from a study of T cells in Graves' hyperthyroidism and ophthalmopathy (dated by TCRdb to the late 2010s). Looking at the study overall: Peripheral blood samples were taken at the time of initial diagnosis, prior to any treatment. Prospective prediction of ophthalmopathy was tested in an independent validation cohort of 18 to 20 hyperthyroidism patients and 15 to 17 patients who later progressed to ophthalmopathy. The approximately 95 discovery patients were divided at random into training and test sets in a 7:3 ratio. The paper reports TCR Vbeta CDR3 sequencing of some 140 peripheral blood samples: over 40 ophthalmopathy, 75 to 80 hyperthyroidism and 17 progressor patients. TCR V-J signatures able to tell the groups apart were searched for in a discovery cohort of approximately 95 patients, of whom more than 40 had Graves' ophthalmopathy and 55 to 65 had stable Graves' hyperthyroidism. The study also compared thyroid tissue and blood T-cell repertoires from roughly 6 Graves' hyperthyroidism patients. Following sampling, methimazole starting at 30 mg daily was given to hyperthyroidism patients, and high-dose intravenous methylprednisolone was given to ophthalmopathy patients.

The TCR beta CDR3 regions were amplified from RNA transcripts. The TCR CDR3 was subjected to a first round of RT-PCR using the HTBI primer set and the Qiagen OneStep RT-PCR kit. A second multiplex PCR round built the libraries, followed by size selection and purification. Libraries were sequenced paired-end with 100 bp reads on an Illumina HiSeq2000. The study's own analysis went as follows. SOAPnuke was used to process the raw data, removing reads that contained adapters or uncalled bases, had a mean Phred below 15, or lacked an exact match to the constant primer or identifier. COPE v1.2.5 was used to merge the high-quality paired reads, and each unique nucleotide sequence was defined as a clonotype. MiTCR v1.1 was used to align clonotypes to the IMGT TRBV, TRBD and TRBJ reference segments. Analysis was restricted to V-J combinations with a frequency above 0.0001, which covered 98% to 99.2% of repertoires. The TCS score was defined as the ratio of F50 (clonal expansion) to E x V (chaos), calculated using BLOSUM62-based TCRdist between CDR3 peptides within each V-J. Welch's t-statistics and random forest reduced fewer than 550 V-J features to fewer than 15, which were used in a naive Bayes classifier (R e1071). TCRdb passed the public sequencing reads through fastp at Q25 and MiXCR, retaining productive beta sequences. One record per CDR3 amino acid sequence lists the most common genes and DNA. The V and J calls were not made by the authors but by TCRdb's processing. The sample contains 550,000 to 800,000 distinct CDR3 sequences, roughly a sixth of them found a single time. Clones ranked in the top ten supply roughly 16% of the sample.

The investigation overall reported the following: In validation, progression to ophthalmopathy was predicted by the model with around 70% sensitivity and approximately 78% specificity, a median of 6.5 months before onset. Sample size was not statistically predetermined, and blinding of investigators to group allocation was not performed. A model built on a 13 V-J signature distinguished ophthalmopathy from stable hyperthyroidism, reaching 85% to 90% sensitivity and under 84% specificity in cross-validation and 80%/75% in testing. Most expanded thyroid clonotypes (frequency above 0.001) were also detected in blood, a finding suggesting that blood repertoires may reflect thyroid immune responses.

This clonotype was found a few times. No cognate antigen has been identified for it. No much larger clone is present one base from it, and per-base qualities are unavailable. Graves' hyperthyroidism was defined as stable when no progression to ophthalmopathy occurred over 18 months of follow-up. Hyperthyroidism patients were newly diagnosed, had a disease duration of under 2 months, and were aged 18 to 65 years. Exclusion was applied to patients with uncontrolled infections, other autoimmune diseases, pregnancy or lactation. Diagnoses relied on clinical symptoms, serum thyroxine and TRAb, thyroid ultrasound and orbital computed tomography. PBMCs were separated from roughly 9.3 ml of fresh peripheral blood using Ficoll-Paque density gradient centrifugation. Total RNA was extracted with Trizol reagent, and quality was checked on an Agilent 2100 Bioanalyzer. The source of this sequence is a man in his forties or fifties with Graves' hyperthyroidism. The sequencing sample was made of blood.

The DNA sequence follows: TGTGCCAGCAGCTTGGCACTAGCGGGAGTGTTTGAGCAGTTCTTC. Its amino acids are CASSLALAGVFEQFF. The chain employs TRBV5-6 and TRBJ2-1; the central 11 bases match TRBD2. The CDR3 covers 15 residues, taking in both the cysteine and the phenylalanine. Only the CDR3 region is kept as DNA, spanning 45 bases read in frame from base 1. Trimming leaves V shorter by 0 bases and J shorter by 9 bases, with the junction holding 5 bases beyond the gene matches. For CDR1 and CDR2, the germline V gene lists SGHDT and YYEEEE.